This T cell receptor beta chain is from a study of shared clonotypes between healthy human individuals. Study-wide background: A donor's plate count was three for CD4 naive and three for CD4 memory; CD8 naive had two and CD8 memory one. Study-wide results and limits: Rarefaction indicated that sorted-subset sequencing remained incomplete although depth was large. Investigators collected only blood, and repertoires in tissues likely differ. A limitation of the genetic and exposure-history diversity represented arose from few donors.

About this clone itself: Its antigen remains unknown.

Clones were read by immunoSEQ multiplex PCR, and TCRdb kept only the in-frame ones, dropping some. The profile shows nearly 1 million clones, about 80% of them singletons. Trimming removed 6 bases at V and 2 bases at J, with 8 bases between. Germline CDR1 is MDHEN and CDR2 is SYDVKM. This CDR3 is 12 amino acids long. Specimen: memory CD4+ T cells sorted from blood. Documented subset: CD45RA-negative fraction. The chain couples TRBV28 to TRBJ2-7; D gene ambiguous. This TCR was sampled from a man aged 18 to 29 in good health. The CDR3: CASRYGPYEQYF. CDR3 bases: TGTGCCAGCAGGTACGGTCCCTACGAGCAGTACTTC.